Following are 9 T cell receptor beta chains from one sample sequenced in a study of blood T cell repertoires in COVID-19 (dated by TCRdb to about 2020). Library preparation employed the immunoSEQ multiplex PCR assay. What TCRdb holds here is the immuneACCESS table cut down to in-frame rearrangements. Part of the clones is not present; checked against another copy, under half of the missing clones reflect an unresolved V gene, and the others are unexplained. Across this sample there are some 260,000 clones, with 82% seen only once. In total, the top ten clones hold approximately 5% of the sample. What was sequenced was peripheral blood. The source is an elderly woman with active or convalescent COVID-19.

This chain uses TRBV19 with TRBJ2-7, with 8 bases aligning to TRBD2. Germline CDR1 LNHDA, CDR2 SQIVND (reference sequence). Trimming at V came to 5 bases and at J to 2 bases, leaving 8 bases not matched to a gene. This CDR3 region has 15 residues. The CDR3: CASSLRGGSPYEQYF. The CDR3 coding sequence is TGTGCCAGTAGTCTCCGCGGGGGGTCCCCCTACGAGCAGTACTTC. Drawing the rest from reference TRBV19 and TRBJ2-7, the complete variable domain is DGGITQSPKYLFRKEGQNVTLSCEQNLNHDAMYWYRQDPGQGLRLIYYSQIVNDFQKGDIAEGYSVSREKKESFPLTVTSAQKNPTAFYLCASSLRGGSPYEQYFGPGTRLTVT.

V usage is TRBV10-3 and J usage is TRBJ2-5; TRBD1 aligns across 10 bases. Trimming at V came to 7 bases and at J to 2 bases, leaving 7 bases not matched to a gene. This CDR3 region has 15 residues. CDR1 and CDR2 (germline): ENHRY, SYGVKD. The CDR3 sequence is CAINSGQGEQETQYF. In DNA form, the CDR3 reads TGTGCCATCAACAGCGGACAGGGGGAGCAAGAGACCCAGTACTTC.

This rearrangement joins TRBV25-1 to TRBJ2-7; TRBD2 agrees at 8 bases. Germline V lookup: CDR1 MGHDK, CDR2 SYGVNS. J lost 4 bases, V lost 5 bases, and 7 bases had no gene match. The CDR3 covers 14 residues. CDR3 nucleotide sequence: TGTGCCAGCAGTTTCGGGGGGGTACGGTACGAGCAGTACTTC. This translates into CASSFGGVRYEQYF.

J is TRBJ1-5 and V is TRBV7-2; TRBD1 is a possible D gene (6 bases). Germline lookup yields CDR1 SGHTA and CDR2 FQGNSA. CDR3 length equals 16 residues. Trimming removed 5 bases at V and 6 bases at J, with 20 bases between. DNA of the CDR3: TGTGCCAGCAGCCAATTTCAGACAGGTCTCGGTCAGCCCCAGCATTTT. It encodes CASSQFQTGLGQPQHF.

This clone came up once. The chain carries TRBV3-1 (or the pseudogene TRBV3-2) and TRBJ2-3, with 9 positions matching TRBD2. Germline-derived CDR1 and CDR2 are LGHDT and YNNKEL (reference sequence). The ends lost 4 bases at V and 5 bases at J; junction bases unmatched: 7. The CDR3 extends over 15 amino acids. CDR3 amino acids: CASSPGGGVGDTQYF. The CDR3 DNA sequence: TGTGCCAGCAGCCCGGGCGGGGGGGTTGGAGATACGCAGTATTTT.

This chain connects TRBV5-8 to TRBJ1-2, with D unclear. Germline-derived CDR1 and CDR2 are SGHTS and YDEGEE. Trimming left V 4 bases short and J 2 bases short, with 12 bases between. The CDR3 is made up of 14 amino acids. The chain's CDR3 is CASSLVAGNYGYTF. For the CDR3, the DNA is TGTGCCAGCAGCCTCGTTGCCGGGAACTATGGCTACACCTTC.

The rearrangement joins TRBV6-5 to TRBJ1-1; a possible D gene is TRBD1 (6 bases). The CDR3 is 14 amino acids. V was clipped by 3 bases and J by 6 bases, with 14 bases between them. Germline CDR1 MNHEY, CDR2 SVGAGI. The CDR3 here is CASSYSQGRPEAFF. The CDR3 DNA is TGTGCCAGCAGTTATTCACAGGGCCGGCCTGAAGCTTTCTTT.

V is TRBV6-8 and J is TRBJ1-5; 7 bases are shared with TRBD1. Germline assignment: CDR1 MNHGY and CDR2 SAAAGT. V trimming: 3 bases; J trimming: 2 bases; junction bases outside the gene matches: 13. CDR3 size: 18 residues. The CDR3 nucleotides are TGTGCCAGCAGTTATGGGACAGCCTGGATCCCTCGCAATCAGCCCCAGCATTTT. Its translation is CASSYGTAWIPRNQPQHF.

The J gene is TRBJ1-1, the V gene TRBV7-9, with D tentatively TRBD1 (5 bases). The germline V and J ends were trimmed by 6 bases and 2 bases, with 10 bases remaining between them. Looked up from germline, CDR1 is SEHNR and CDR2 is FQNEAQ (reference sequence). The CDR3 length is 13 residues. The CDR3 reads CASSPGGNTEAFF. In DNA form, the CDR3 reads TGTGCCAGCAGTCCGGGGGGAAACACTGAAGCTTTCTTT.